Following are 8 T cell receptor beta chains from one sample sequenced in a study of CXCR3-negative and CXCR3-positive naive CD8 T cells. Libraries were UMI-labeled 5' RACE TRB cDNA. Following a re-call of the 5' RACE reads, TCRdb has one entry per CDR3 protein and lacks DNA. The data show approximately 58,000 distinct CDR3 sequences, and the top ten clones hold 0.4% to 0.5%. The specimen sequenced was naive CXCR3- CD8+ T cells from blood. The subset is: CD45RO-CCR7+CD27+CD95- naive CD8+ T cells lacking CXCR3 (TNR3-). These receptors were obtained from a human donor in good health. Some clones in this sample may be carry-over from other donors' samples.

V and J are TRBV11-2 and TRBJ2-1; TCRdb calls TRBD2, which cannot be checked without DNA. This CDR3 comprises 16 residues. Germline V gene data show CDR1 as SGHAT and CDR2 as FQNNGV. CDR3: CASSVSGGAYNNEQFF.

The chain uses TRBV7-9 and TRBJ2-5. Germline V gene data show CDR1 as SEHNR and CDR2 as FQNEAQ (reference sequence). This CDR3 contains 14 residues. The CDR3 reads CASSLLGYQETQYF. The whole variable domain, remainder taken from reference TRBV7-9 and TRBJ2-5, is DTGVSQNPRHKITKRGQNVTFRCDPISEHNRLYWYRQTLGQGPEFLTYFQNEAQLEKSRLLSDRFSAERPKGSFSTLEIQRTEQGDSAMYLCASSLLGYQETQYFGPGTRLLVL.

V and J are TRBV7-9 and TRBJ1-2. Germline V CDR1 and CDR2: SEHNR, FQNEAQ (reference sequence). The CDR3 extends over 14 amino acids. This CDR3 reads CASSGSSGNYGYTF.

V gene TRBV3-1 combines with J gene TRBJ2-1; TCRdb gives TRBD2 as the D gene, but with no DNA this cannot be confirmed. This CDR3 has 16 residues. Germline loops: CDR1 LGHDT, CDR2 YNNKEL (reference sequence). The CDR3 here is CASSRNPAGGYNEQFF.

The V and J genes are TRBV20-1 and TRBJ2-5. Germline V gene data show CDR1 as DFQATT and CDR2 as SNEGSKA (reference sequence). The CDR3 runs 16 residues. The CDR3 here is CSARLFVYQIQETQYF.

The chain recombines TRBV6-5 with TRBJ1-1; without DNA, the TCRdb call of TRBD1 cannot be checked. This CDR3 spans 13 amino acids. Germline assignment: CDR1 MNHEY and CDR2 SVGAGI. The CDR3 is CASSFNRETEAFF.

This CDR3 reads CSVLGTGGSYEQYF. The chain combines TRBV29-1 with TRBJ2-7; with no DNA, the TCRdb D assignment of TRBD1 cannot be verified. Germline CDR1 reads SQVTM; CDR2 reads ANQGSEA. This CDR3 has 14 residues.

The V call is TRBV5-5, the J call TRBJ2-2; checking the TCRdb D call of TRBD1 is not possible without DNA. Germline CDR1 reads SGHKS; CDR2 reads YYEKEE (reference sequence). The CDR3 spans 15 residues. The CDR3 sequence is CASSYPPLGSGELFF.